Below, 12 T cell receptor beta chains from the same sample are listed, as sequenced in a study of cytomegalovirus exposure and HLA in healthy donors. 60 Vbeta and 13 Jbeta primers were used in PCR. Libraries were prepared by immunoSEQ multiplex PCR; TCRdb keeps only in-frame clonotypes and omits some of them. Its table records about 200,000 clones. Sequenced: PBMCs. The receptors stem from a young man in good health and CMV-seronegative.

About this clone itself: The junction differs from germline at one of its ends, possibly a read error. The chain carries TRBV7-2 and TRBJ1-2; D is perhaps TRBD1 (5 bases). This CDR3 comprises 15 residues. Germline-derived CDR1 and CDR2 are SGHTA and FQGNSA. The CDR3 protein is CASSLGPGTNCGYTF. CDR3 bases: TGTGCCAGCAGCTTAGGTCCGGGGACTAACTGTGGCTACACCTTC.

The chain is built from TRBV5-4 and TRBJ1-2, with 9 bases aligning to TRBD1. The V and J ends lost 5 bases and 5 bases, in that order; junction bases with no gene match: 13. The CDR3 extends over 16 amino acids. From germline, CDR1 is SGHNT and CDR2 YYREEE (reference sequence). The CDR3 region is CASSTNRGRRPYGYTF. CDR3 DNA: TGTGCCAGCAGTACGAACAGGGGGCGCAGGCCGTATGGCTACACCTTC.

The chain is built from TRBV9 and TRBJ2-7; the D is unclear. V was trimmed by 0 bases and J by 3 bases, leaving 10 bases between them. Germline CDR1 is SGDLS and CDR2 is YYNGEE. The length of the CDR3 is 14 residues. This chain's CDR3 is CASSVAPSFYEQYF. Here the CDR3 DNA reads TGTGCCAGCAGCGTAGCCCCCTCTTTCTACGAGCAGTACTTC.

The genes are TRBV30 and TRBJ2-2; D unresolved. Trimming took off 0 bases at V and 6 bases at J, with 11 bases between the two ends. CDR1 and CDR2 (germline): GTSNPN, SVGIG (reference sequence). The CDR3 sequence is 14 residues long. The CDR3 loop reads CAWSVLGAPGELFF. The CDR3 DNA reads as TGTGCCTGGAGTGTATTAGGAGCGCCCGGGGAGCTGTTTTTT.

V is TRBV9 and J is TRBJ2-5; 8 bases line up with TRBD1. The CDR3 sequence is 14 residues long. Germline trimming cut 4 bases from V and 4 bases from J; bases unmatched to any gene: 6. Looked up from germline, CDR1 is SGDLS and CDR2 is YYNGEE. The CDR3 reads CASSPWDRIETQYF. As DNA, the CDR3 is TGTGCCAGCAGCCCCTGGGACAGGATAGAGACCCAGTACTTC.

The chain recombines TRBV27 with TRBJ2-5, with D tentatively TRBD1 (5 bases). The J call may not be correct, given that the DNA end is closer to TRBJ2-7. The V gene's germline CDR1 is MNHEY and CDR2 SMNVEV (reference sequence). The CDR3 has 15 amino acids. CDR3 in DNA: TGTGCCAGCAGTTTATCGGTAGGGGCTGTGTACGAGCAGTACTTC. Encoded protein: CASSLSVGAVYEQYF.

The chain carries TRBV25-1 and TRBJ1-5; 10 bases align to TRBD1. This CDR3 is built from 14 residues. V lost 5 bases, J lost 5 bases, and 3 bases stayed unmatched. Germline V gene lookup returns CDR1 MGHDK and CDR2 SYGVNS. CDR3 residues: CASSRGTGDQPQHF. The CDR3, as DNA: TGTGCCAGCAGTAGGGGGACAGGGGATCAGCCCCAGCATTTT.

The chain couples TRBV6-1 to TRBJ1-1, with D unresolved. The CDR3 has 15 residues. Germline CDR1 reads MNHNS; CDR2 reads SASEGT. Trimming left V 4 bases short and J 1 base short, with 13 bases between. The CDR3, as DNA: TGTGCCAGCAGTGCTTCCAGGCACTCGAACACTGAAGCTTTCTTT. It codes for CASSASRHSNTEAFF.

The gene calls are TRBV7-9 and TRBJ2-7, with D possibly TRBD1 on 6 matching bases. The V end was cut by 1 base, the J end by 2 bases, with 12 bases between. In germline, CDR1 is SEHNR, CDR2 FQNEAQ (reference sequence). This CDR3 has 15 amino acids. DNA of the CDR3: TGTGCCAGCAGCTTAGACAGGGAAAAGGCCTACGAGCAGTACTTC. It yields the protein CASSLDREKAYEQYF.

The rearrangement links TRBV6-5 to TRBJ2-7; 7 bases fit TRBD2. The germline V gene encodes CDR1 MNHEY and CDR2 SVGAGI. The CDR3 has 16 residues. J was trimmed by 0 bases and V by 0 bases; bases with no gene match: 5. This chain's CDR3 is CASSYSIGGSSYEQYF. CDR3 DNA sequence: TGTGCCAGCAGTTACTCGATTGGCGGGAGCTCCTACGAGCAGTACTTC.

In regard to this clone: The final CDR3 position lacks the conserved phenylalanine or tryptophan, pointing to a likely read error. The DNA is omitted, as the CDR3 cannot be located on it reliably, and the CDR3 follows TCRdb's listing. The V and J genes are TRBV7-9 and TRBJ1-3. Germline loops: CDR1 SEHNR, CDR2 FQNEAQ (reference sequence). The CDR3 length equals 12 residues, ends included. This CDR3 is CASSLAGRDLHL.

J is TRBJ1-2 and V is TRBV5-1; 9 bases agree with TRBD1. Germline values: CDR1 SGHRS, CDR2 YFSETQ. The ends lost 4 bases at V and 7 bases at J; junction bases unmatched: 8. The CDR3 is 14 amino acids. The CDR3 nucleotides are TGCGCCAGCAGCCCAACTGGACAGGGGCCTGGCTACACCTTC. Translating gives CASSPTGQGPGYTF.